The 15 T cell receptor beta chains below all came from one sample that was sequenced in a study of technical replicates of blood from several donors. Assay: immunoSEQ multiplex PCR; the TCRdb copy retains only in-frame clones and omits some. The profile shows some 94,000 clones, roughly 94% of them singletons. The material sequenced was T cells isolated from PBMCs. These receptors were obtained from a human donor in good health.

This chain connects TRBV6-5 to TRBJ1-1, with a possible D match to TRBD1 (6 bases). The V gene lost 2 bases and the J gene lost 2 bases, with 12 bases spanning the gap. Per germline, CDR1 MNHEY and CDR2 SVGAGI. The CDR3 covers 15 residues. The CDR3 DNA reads TGTGCCAGCAGTTACAGGGAGGGGGTAAACACTGAAGCTTTCTTT. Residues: CASSYREGVNTEAFF.

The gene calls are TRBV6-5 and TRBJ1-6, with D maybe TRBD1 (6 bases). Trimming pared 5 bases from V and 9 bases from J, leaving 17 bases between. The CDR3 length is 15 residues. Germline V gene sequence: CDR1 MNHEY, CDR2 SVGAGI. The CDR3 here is CASSPGQTGGSPLHF. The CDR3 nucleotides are TGTGCCAGCAGTCCCGGACAGACGGGAGGTTCACCCCTCCACTTT.

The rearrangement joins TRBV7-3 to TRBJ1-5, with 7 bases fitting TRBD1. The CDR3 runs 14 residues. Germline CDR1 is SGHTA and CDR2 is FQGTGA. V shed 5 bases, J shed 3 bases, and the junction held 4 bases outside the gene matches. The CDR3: CASSPTGFNQPQHF. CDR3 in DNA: TGTGCCAGCAGCCCGACAGGGTTCAATCAGCCCCAGCATTTT.

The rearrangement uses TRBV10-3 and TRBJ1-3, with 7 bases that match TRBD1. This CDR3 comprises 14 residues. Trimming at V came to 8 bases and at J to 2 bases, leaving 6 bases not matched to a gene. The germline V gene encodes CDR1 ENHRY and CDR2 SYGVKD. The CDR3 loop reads CAIQQGEAGNTIYF. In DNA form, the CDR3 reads TGTGCCATCCAGCAGGGGGAGGCTGGAAACACCATATATTTT.

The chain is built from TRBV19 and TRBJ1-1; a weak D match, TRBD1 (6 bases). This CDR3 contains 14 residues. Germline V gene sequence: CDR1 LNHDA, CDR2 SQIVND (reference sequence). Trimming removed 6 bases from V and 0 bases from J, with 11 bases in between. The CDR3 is CASRIGQLNTEAFF. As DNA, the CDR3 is TGTGCCAGTAGAATCGGACAGCTGAACACTGAAGCTTTCTTT.

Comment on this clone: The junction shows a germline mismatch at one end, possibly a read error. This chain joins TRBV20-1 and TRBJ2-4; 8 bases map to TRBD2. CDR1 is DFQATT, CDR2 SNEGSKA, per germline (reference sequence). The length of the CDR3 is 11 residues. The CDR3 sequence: CSASTSGKRHF. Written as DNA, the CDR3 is TGCAGTGCTAGCACTAGCGGCAAAAGGCACTTC.

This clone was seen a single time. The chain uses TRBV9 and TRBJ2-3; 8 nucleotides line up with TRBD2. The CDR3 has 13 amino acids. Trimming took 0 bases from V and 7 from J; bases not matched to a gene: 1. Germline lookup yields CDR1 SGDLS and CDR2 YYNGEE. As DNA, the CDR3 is TGTGCCAGCAGCGTAGAGCGGGAGAATACGCAGTATTTT. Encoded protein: CASSVERENTQYF.

Here the CDR3 DNA reads TGTGCCAGCAGCGTTAGGAGGGACAGTCGATTATTGATAAATCAGCCCCAGCATTTT. Its translation: CASSVRRDSRLLINQPQHF. This chain links TRBV13 with TRBJ1-5; 7 nucleotides match TRBD1. V gave up 5 bases and J gave up 4 bases; unmatched junction bases: 20. The CDR3 covers 19 residues. From germline, CDR1 is PRHDT and CDR2 FYEKMQ (reference sequence).

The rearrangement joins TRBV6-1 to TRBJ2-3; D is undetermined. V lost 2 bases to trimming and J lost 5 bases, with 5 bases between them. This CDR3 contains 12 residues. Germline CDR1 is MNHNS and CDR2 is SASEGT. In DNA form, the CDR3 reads TGTGCCAGCAGTGAAAACATAGATACGCAGTATTTT. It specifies CASSENIDTQYF.

The CDR3 nucleotides read TGTGCCAGCAGTCCCGACAGGGGGCACAATCAGCCCCAGCATTTT. Residues: CASSPDRGHNQPQHF. The chain links TRBV6-5 to TRBJ1-5, with 10 positions matching TRBD1. The CDR3 is made up of 15 amino acids. Germline lookup yields CDR1 MNHEY and CDR2 SVGAGI. The junction had 4 bases not matched to a gene; V was cut back by 5 bases and J by 3 bases.

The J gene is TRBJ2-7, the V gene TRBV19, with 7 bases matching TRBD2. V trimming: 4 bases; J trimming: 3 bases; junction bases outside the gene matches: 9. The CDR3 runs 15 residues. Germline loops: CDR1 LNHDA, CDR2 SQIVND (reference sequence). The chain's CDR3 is CASSTPGGSNYEQYF. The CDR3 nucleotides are TGTGCCAGTAGTACTCCCGGGGGGAGTAACTACGAGCAGTACTTC.

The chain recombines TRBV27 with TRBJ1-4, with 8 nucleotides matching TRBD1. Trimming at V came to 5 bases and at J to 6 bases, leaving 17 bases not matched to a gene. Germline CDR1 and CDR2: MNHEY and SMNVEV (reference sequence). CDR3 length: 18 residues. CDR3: CASSQYPPRDRNDEKLFF. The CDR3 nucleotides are TGTGCCAGCAGTCAATACCCTCCTCGGGACAGGAATGATGAAAAACTGTTTTTT.

The CDR3 DNA reads as TGTGCCAGCAGCTTGGACAGGCTGGGAGGCACTGAAGCTTTCTTT. It encodes CASSLDRLGGTEAFF. The V and J genes are TRBV6-5 and TRBJ1-1; 7 nucleotides align to TRBD1. The V gene's germline CDR1 is MNHEY and CDR2 SVGAGI. The CDR3 totals 15 residues. Germline trimming cut 6 bases from V and 4 bases from J; bases unmatched to any gene: 11.

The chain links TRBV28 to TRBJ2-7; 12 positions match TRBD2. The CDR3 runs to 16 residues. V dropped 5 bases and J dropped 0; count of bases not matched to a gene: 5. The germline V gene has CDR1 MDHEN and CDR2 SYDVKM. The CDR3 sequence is CASSKGLAGFSYEQYF. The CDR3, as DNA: TGTGCCAGCAGTAAAGGACTAGCGGGATTCTCCTACGAGCAGTACTTC. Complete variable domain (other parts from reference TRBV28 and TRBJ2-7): DVKVTQSSRYLVKRTGEKVFLECVQDMDHENMFWYRQDPGLGLRLIYFSYDVKMKEKGDIPEGYSVSREKKERFSLILESASTNQTSMYLCASSKGLAGFSYEQYFGPGTRLTVT.

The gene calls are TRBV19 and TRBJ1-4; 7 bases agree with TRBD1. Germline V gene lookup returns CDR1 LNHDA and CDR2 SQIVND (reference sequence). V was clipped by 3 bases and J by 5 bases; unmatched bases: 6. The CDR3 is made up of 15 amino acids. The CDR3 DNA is TGTGCCAGTAGTATGAAGGGGGCGCCGAATGAAAAACTGTTTTTT. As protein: CASSMKGAPNEKLFF.